The 4 T cell receptor beta chains reported below all come from one sample, sequenced in a study of T cells expressing NK-cell markers. TCRdb reprocessed the 5' RACE reads and reports one entry per CDR3 protein, with no DNA. In total, the table holds some 390,000 distinct CDR3 sequences. Sequencing input: blood T cells: a sorted CD56 or NKG2C T cell subset, CD4+ or CD8+ T cells, or bulk PBMC T cells (not recorded which). These receptors were collected from a woman between 45 and 60 years old in good health.

The J gene is TRBJ2-1, the V gene TRBV24-1; the D gene TCRdb calls, TRBD1, cannot be checked with no DNA. Per the germline V gene, CDR1 is KGHDR and CDR2 is SFDVKD. This CDR3 contains 17 residues. CDR3 loop: CATSALGRDASYNEQFF.

This chain connects TRBV7-6 to TRBJ2-7. CDR3 size: 12 residues. CDR1 is SGHVS, CDR2 FNYEAQ, per germline. The CDR3 here is CASSQRVNEQYF.

The chain uses TRBV5-1 and TRBJ2-7; TCRdb outputs TRBD1, but without DNA this stays unchecked. There are 16 residues in the CDR3. Germline V gene data show CDR1 as SGHRS and CDR2 as YFSETQ. CDR3 amino acids: CASSPSPGQGAYEQYF.

The chain links TRBV29-1 to TRBJ1-6; the D call from TCRdb, TRBD1, cannot be confirmed without DNA. Germline V gene lookup returns CDR1 SQVTM and CDR2 ANQGSEA. This CDR3 contains 13 residues. The CDR3 sequence: CSVSQGINSPLHF.